The source of this TCR beta chain is a study of long-term antiretroviral therapy in people with HIV. Version v3.0 of the immunoSEQ assay was performed at survey level. Generated by immunoSEQ multiplex PCR, the TCRdb table keeps only in-frame clones and is missing some. The table records around 9,600 clones, around 77% of them present only once. This TCR derives from a man aged 25 to 45 with HIV. The sequencing here drew on unsorted PBMCs, taken 0.4 years before starting antiretroviral therapy.

The CDR3 reads CASSIGGMGYQPQHF. The CDR3, as DNA: TGTGCCAGTAGTATTGGGGGGATGGGGTATCAGCCCCAGCATTTT. The chain is built from TRBV19 and TRBJ1-5; D might be TRBD1 (5 bases). Trimming took off 3 bases at V and 5 bases at J, with 14 bases between the two ends. This CDR3 has 15 residues. Germline values: CDR1 LNHDA, CDR2 SQIVND (reference sequence). The full variable domain, its missing parts supplied by reference TRBV19 and TRBJ1-5, is DGGITQSPKYLFRKEGQNVTLSCEQNLNHDAMYWYRQDPGQGLRLIYYSQIVNDFQKGDIAEGYSVSREKKESFPLTVTSAQKNPTAFYLCASSIGGMGYQPQHFGDGTRLSIL.